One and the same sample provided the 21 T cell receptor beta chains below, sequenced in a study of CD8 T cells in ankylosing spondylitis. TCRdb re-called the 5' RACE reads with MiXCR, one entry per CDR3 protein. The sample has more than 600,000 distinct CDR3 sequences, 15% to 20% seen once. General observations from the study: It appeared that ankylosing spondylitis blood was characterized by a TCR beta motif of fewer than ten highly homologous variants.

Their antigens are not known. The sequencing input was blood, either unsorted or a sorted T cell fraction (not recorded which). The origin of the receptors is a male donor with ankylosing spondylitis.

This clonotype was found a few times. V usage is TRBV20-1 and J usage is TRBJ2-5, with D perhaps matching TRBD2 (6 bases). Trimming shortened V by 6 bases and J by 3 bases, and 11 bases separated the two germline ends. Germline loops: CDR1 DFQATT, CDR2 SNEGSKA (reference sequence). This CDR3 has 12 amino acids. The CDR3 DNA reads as TGCAGTGCCAACGGAGGGAAAGAGACCCAGTACTTC. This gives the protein CSANGGKETQYF.

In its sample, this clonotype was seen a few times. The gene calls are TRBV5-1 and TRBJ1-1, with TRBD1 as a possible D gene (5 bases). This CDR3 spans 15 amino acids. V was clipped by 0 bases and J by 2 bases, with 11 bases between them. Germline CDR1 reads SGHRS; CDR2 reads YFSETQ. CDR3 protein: CASSLGQGQNTEAFF. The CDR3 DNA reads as TGCGCCAGCAGCTTGGGGCAGGGCCAAAACACTGAAGCTTTCTTT.

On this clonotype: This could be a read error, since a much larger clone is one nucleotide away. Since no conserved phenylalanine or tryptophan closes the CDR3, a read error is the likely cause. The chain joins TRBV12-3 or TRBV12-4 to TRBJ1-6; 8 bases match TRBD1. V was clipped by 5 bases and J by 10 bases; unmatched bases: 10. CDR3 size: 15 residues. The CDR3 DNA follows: TGTGCCAGCAGTCCGGACAGGGCTGTAGGGTCACCCCTCCACTCT. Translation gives CASSPDRAVGSPLHS.

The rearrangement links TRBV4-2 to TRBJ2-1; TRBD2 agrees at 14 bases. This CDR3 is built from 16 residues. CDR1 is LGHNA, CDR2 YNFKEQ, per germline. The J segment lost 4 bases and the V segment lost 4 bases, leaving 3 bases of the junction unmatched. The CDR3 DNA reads TGTGCCAGCAGCCCCCGGACTAGCGGGAGGTACAATGAGCAGTTCTTC. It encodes CASSPRTSGRYNEQFF.

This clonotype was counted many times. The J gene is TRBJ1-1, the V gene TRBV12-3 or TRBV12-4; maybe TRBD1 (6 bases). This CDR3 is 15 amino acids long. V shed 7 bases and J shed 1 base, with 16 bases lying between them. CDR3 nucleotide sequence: TGTGCCAGCATTGCCCCCAGGGGTACGAACACTGAAGCTTTCTTT. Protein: CASIAPRGTNTEAFF.

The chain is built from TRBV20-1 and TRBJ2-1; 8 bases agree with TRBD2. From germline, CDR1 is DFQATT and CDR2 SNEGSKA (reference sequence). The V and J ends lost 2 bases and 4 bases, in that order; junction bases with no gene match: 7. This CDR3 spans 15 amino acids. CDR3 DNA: TGCAGTGCTAGACCCGCGGGGGGACCTTACAATGAGCAGTTCTTC. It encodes CSARPAGGPYNEQFF.

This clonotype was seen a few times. This CDR3 is CSARDYRVSYNEQFF. The CDR3 nucleotides read TGCAGTGCTAGAGATTATCGGGTCTCCTACAATGAGCAGTTCTTC. The V call is TRBV20-1, the J call TRBJ2-1; D is undetermined. The CDR3 is 15 amino acids. Trimming stripped 0 bases from V and 0 bases from J, with 9 bases between. The V gene's germline CDR1 is DFQATT and CDR2 SNEGSKA (reference sequence).

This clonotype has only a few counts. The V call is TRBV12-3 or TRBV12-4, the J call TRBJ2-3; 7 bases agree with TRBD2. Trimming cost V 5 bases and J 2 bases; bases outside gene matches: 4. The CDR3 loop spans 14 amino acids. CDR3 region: CASSIGTNTDTQYF. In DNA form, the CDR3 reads TGTGCCAGCAGTATCGGGACTAACACAGATACGCAGTATTTT.

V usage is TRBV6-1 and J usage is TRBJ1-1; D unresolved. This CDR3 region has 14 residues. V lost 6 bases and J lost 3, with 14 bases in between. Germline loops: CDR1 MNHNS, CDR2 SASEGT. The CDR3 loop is CASRAGFVDTEAFF. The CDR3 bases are TGTGCCAGCAGGGCCGGGTTTGTGGACACTGAAGCTTTCTTT.

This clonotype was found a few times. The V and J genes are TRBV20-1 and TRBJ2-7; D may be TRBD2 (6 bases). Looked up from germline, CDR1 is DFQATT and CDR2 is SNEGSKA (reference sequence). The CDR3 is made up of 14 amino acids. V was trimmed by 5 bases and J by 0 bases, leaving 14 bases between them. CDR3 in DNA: TGCAGTGCTGCCTATGCGGGGAACTCCTACGAGCAGTACTTC. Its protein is CSAAYAGNSYEQYF.

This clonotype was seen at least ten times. The CDR3 nucleotides read TGTGCCACCAGTGATCGAAAAGGGGACAGCCGCAATCAGCCCCAGCATTTT. This codes for CATSDRKGDSRNQPQHF. This chain links TRBV24-1 with TRBJ1-5; 7 nucleotides line up with TRBD1. Germline CDR1 reads KGHDR; CDR2 reads SFDVKD. V gave up 3 bases and J gave up 2 bases; unmatched junction bases: 9. CDR3 length equals 17 residues.

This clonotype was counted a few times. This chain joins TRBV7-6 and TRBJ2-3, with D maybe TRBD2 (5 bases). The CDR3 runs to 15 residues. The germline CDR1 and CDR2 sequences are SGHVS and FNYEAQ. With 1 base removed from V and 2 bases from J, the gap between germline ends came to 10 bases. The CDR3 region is CASSLVGEYTDTQYF. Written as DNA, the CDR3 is TGTGCCAGCAGCTTAGTCGGGGAATACACAGATACGCAGTATTTT.

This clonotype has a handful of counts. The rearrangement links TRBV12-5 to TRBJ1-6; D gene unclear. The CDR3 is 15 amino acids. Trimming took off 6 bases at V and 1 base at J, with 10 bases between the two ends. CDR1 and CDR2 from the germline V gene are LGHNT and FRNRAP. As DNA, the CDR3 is TGTGCTAGTGGCCTAGGGCCTTCCTATAATTCACCCCTCCACTTT. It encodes CASGLGPSYNSPLHF. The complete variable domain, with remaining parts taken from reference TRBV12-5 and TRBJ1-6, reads DARVTQTPRHKVTEMGQEVTMRCQPILGHNTVFWYRQTMMQGLELLAYFRNRAPLDDSGMPKDRFSAEMPDATLATLKIQPSEPRDSAVYFCASGLGPSYNSPLHFGNGTRLTVT.

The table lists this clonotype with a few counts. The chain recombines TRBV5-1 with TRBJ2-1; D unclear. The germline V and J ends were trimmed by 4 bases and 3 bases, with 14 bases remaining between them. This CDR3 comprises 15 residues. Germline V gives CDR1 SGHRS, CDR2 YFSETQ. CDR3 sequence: CASSGISSLYNEQFF. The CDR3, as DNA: TGCGCCAGCAGCGGCATAAGTTCGCTCTACAATGAGCAGTTCTTC.

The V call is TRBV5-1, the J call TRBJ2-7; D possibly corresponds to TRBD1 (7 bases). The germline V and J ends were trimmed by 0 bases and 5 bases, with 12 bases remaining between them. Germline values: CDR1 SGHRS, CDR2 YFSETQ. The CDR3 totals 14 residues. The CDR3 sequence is CASSLGQGGDEQYF. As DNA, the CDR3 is TGCGCCAGCAGCTTGGGACAGGGAGGCGACGAGCAGTACTTC. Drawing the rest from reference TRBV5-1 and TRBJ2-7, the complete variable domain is KAGVTQTPRYLIKTRGQQVTLSCSPISGHRSVSWYQQTPGQGLQFLFEYFSETQRNKGNFPGRFSGRQFSNSRSEMNVSTLELGDSALYLCASSLGQGGDEQYFGPGTRLTVT.

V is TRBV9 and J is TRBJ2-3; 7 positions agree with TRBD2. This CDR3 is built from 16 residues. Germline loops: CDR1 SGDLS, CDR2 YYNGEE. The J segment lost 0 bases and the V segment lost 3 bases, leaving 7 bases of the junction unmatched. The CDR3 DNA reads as TGTGCCAGCAGCGCCCGGGACTACTCTAGCACAGATACGCAGTATTTT. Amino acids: CASSARDYSSTDTQYF.

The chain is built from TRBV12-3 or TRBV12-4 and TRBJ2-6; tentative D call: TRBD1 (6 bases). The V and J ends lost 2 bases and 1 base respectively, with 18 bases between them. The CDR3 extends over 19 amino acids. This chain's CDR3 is CASSLRAGVMRSGANVLTF. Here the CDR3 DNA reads TGTGCCAGCAGTTTAAGGGCAGGGGTAATGAGATCTGGGGCCAACGTCCTGACTTTC.

CDR3 in amino acids: CASSETTGGQYF. Here the CDR3 DNA reads TGTGCCAGCAGTGAGACGACAGGGGGTCAGTACTTC. The rearrangement links TRBV6-1 to TRBJ2-7; 9 bases agree with TRBD1. The junction had 4 bases not matched to a gene; V was cut back by 3 bases and J by 10 bases. The CDR3 runs 12 residues. CDR1 MNHNS and CDR2 SASEGT come from the germline V gene.

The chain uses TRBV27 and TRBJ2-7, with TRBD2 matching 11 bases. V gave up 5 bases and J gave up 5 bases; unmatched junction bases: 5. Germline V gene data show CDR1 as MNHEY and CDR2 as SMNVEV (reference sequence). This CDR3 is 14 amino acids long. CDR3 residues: CASSPIAGGHEQYF. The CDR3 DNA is TGTGCCAGCAGTCCGATAGCGGGGGGGCACGAGCAGTACTTC.

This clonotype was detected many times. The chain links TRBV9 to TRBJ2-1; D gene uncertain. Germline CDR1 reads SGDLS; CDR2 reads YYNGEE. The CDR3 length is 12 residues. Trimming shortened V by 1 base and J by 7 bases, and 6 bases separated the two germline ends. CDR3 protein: CASSVMGNEQFF. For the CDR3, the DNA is TGTGCCAGCAGCGTAATGGGTAATGAGCAGTTCTTC.

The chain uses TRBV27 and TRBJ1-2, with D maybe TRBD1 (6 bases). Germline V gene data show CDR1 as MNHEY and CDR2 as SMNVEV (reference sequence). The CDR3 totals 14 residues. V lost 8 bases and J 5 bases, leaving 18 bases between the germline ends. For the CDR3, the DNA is TGTGCCAGCTCACCCAGGGGACTAGGATATGGCTACACCTTC. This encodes CASSPRGLGYGYTF.